Shown below are 21 T cell receptor beta chains from a single sample sequenced in a study of persistence of HIV-infected CD4 T cells. The immunoSEQ assay was version 4, run in survey mode. Clones were read by immunoSEQ multiplex PCR, and TCRdb kept only the in-frame ones, dropping some. The repertoire holds just over 40,000 clones, with approximately 78% as singletons. No antigen has been identified for these receptors. An overlapping HIV-1 Gag peptide pool stimulated these cells at 0.75 to 1 ug/peptide/mL. Sorted nonresponding memory CD4+ T cells were CD40L-negative, CD69-negative, CD45RO-high. The specimen comprised CD4+ T cells sorted from PBMCs after approximately 18-hour stimulation, sampled from a patient who received antiretroviral therapy. These receptors all come from an adult man with HIV who was CMV-seropositive.

This clone was seen a handful of times. The chain couples TRBV4-2 to TRBJ2-3; 8 nucleotides align to TRBD2. This CDR3 has 19 amino acids. V lost 2 bases and J lost 0; bases outside the gene matches: 13. The germline gives CDR1 LGHNA, CDR2 YNFKEQ. Written as DNA, the CDR3 is TGTGCCAGCAGCCAATCTGGTTTAGCGGGGACTTCTAGCACAGATACGCAGTATTTT. Its protein product is CASSQSGLAGTSSTDTQYF.

The rearrangement joins TRBV5-1 to TRBJ2-2; tentative D call: TRBD1 (6 bases). Trimming removed 3 bases from V and 1 base from J, with 13 bases in between. The CDR3 runs to 16 residues. Germline loops: CDR1 SGHRS, CDR2 YFSETQ. DNA for the CDR3: TGCGCCAGCAGCTGGGACAAGGGGCGGAACACCGGGGAGCTGTTTTTT. Protein product: CASSWDKGRNTGELFF.

This sequence joins TRBV18 and TRBJ1-2; D gene ambiguous. This CDR3 has 12 amino acids. Trimming cost V 6 bases and J 8 bases, with 13 bases left between them. Looked up from germline, CDR1 is KGHSH and CDR2 is LQKENI. The CDR3 spells CASSANREGYTF. The CDR3, as DNA: TGTGCCAGCTCCGCAAACCGGGAAGGCTACACCTTC.

The rearrangement links TRBV7-5 to TRBJ1-1; the table's D call of TRBD1 was not tested on the DNA. TRBV7-5 is designated a pseudogene. The CDR3 is made up of 17 amino acids. The CDR3 reads CVRSLTPLDSSNTEAFF. The DNA for the CDR3 is TGTGTCAGAAGCTTAACGCCGCTCGACAGCTCGAACACTGAAGCTTTCTTT.

The chain joins TRBV7-6 to TRBJ2-7; 9 bases agree with TRBD1. The germline gives CDR1 SGHVS, CDR2 FNYEAQ. This CDR3 has 14 amino acids. With 3 bases clipped from V and 7 bases from J, the junction kept 7 bases outside the gene matches. The CDR3 loop is CASSFKDRGGEQYF. CDR3 nucleotides: TGTGCCAGCAGCTTTAAGGACAGGGGAGGTGAGCAGTACTTC.

This clone was observed a few times. The chain combines TRBV30 with TRBJ1-5; tentatively, D is TRBD1 (5 bases). From germline, CDR1 is GTSNPN and CDR2 SVGIG (reference sequence). Trimming removed 5 bases at V and 4 bases at J, with 12 bases between. CDR3 length: 13 amino acids. The CDR3 protein is CAWADRSNQPQHF. CDR3 bases: TGTGCCTGGGCCGACAGAAGTAATCAGCCCCAGCATTTT.

This clone has just one count. The J gene is TRBJ2-3, the V gene TRBV19; 10 bases line up with TRBD2. Germline V gene sequence: CDR1 LNHDA, CDR2 SQIVND (reference sequence). The CDR3 extends over 15 amino acids. The J segment lost 6 bases and the V segment lost 9 bases, leaving 12 bases of the junction unmatched. The CDR3 DNA sequence: TGTGCCAGCCTTCTAGCGGGAGCATCAACGGATACGCAGTATTTT. Amino acid sequence: CASLLAGASTDTQYF.

This clone was seen a few times. The V and J genes are TRBV19 and TRBJ2-2, with D possibly matching TRBD1 (6 bases). The CDR3 has 14 amino acids. V lost 5 bases, J lost 2 bases, and 9 bases lay in between. Germline V CDR1 and CDR2: LNHDA, SQIVND (reference sequence). The CDR3 nucleotides are TGTGCCAGTAGTCTGGGGGCCAACACCGGGGAGCTGTTTTTT. Protein sequence: CASSLGANTGELFF.

The J gene is TRBJ2-7, the V gene TRBV6-5, with D perhaps matching TRBD1 or TRBD2 (5 bases each). This CDR3 is 12 amino acids long. Germline V gives CDR1 MNHEY, CDR2 SVGAGI. The V end was cut by 6 bases, the J end by 6 bases, with 12 bases between. The CDR3, as DNA: TGTGCCAGCAGCCGAATGAGGGGCGAGCAGTACTTC. The encoded protein is CASSRMRGEQYF.

The chain links TRBV21-1 to TRBJ2-7; TRBD1, the D gene given by the table, was not confirmed from the DNA. TRBV21-1 is shown as a pseudogene. The CDR3 length is 15 residues. CDR3 sequence (DNA): TGTGCCAGCATCCCTGTGGCAGGGTCTTCCAACGAGCAGTACTTC. Translating gives CASIPVAGSSNEQYF.

This chain joins TRBV6-2 or TRBV6-3 and TRBJ1-4, with D tentatively TRBD1 (5 bases). CDR1 and CDR2 (germline): MNHEY, SVGEGT. V was clipped by 4 bases and J by 8 bases, with 14 bases between them. The CDR3 consists of 14 residues. This chain's CDR3 is CASSWPGPMEKLFF. The CDR3 coding sequence is TGTGCCAGCAGTTGGCCGGGACCCATGGAAAAACTGTTTTTT.

This clone was seen a handful of times. The V gene is TRBV5-4, the J gene TRBJ1-2; possible D gene TRBD1, 5 bases. The CDR3 totals 14 residues. V dropped 0 bases and J dropped 2 bases, with 8 bases sitting between them. Germline CDR1 reads SGHNT; CDR2 reads YYREEE (reference sequence). CDR3 nucleotide sequence: TGTGCCAGCAGCTTGGGGACACAAAACTATGGCTACACCTTC. Amino acids: CASSLGTQNYGYTF.

The chain carries TRBV5-6 and TRBJ2-3; D possibly matches TRBD1 or TRBD2 (7 bases each). Trimming shortened V by 0 bases and J by 5 bases, and 13 bases separated the two germline ends. CDR3 length: 15 residues. The germline gives CDR1 SGHDT, CDR2 YYEEEE. CDR3: CASSLEVRGGDTQYF. The CDR3 DNA follows: TGTGCCAGCAGCTTGGAGGTCAGGGGGGGAGATACGCAGTATTTT.

The V call is TRBV5-1, the J call TRBJ1-2; 7 bases match TRBD1. Germline trimming cut 5 bases from V and 4 bases from J; bases unmatched to any gene: 11. Germline V lookup: CDR1 SGHRS, CDR2 YFSETQ. CDR3 size: 15 residues. The CDR3 DNA sequence: TGCGCCAGCAGGTCAAAACAGGGGAGCAGCTATGGCTACACCTTC. Protein sequence: CASRSKQGSSYGYTF.

The sample holds a few counts of this clone. The V and J genes are TRBV3-1 (or the pseudogene TRBV3-2) and TRBJ2-6; D possibly corresponds to TRBD2 (5 bases). Germline CDR1 and CDR2: LGHDT and YNNKEL (reference sequence). The CDR3 runs 16 residues. The ends were cut back, 4 bases at V and 2 bases at J, with 12 bases in the middle. As DNA, the CDR3 is TGTGCCAGCAGCCTCCTATCCGGGACTGGGGCCAACGTCCTGACTTTC. Amino acid sequence: CASSLLSGTGANVLTF.

The chain uses TRBV3-1 (or the pseudogene TRBV3-2) and TRBJ2-3; perhaps TRBD2 as D (5 bases). Per germline, CDR1 LGHDT and CDR2 YNNKEL (reference sequence). The V gene lost 0 bases and the J gene lost 7 bases, with 14 bases spanning the gap. The CDR3 is 15 amino acids. CDR3 sequence: CASSQDSASIHTQYF. The CDR3 DNA reads TGTGCCAGCAGCCAAGATTCCGCTAGCATCCATACGCAGTATTTT.

The chain is built from TRBV4-3 and TRBJ2-1, with D possibly matching TRBD2 (5 bases). The CDR3 is 16 residues long. V was trimmed by 3 bases and J by 5 bases, leaving 17 bases between them. The V gene's germline CDR1 is LGHNA and CDR2 YSLEER. CDR3 DNA sequence: TGCGCCAGCAGCCAGGACTCTGGAGCACGGAACAATGAGCAGTTCTTC. Residues: CASSQDSGARNNEQFF.

As concerns this clone: This may stem from a read error, because a much larger clone lies one nucleotide away. Other DNA variants within this sample encode the same CDR3. The CDR3 DNA reads as TGTGCCAGCAGCGTAGCCAGGGGAGAGACCCAGTACTTC. It encodes CASSVARGETQYF. V and J are TRBV9 and TRBJ2-5; a weak D match, TRBD1 (6 bases). The germline V gene encodes CDR1 SGDLS and CDR2 YYNGEE. The V end lost 0 bases, the J end lost 4 bases, and 7 bases lay between the germline ends. This CDR3 is built from 13 residues.

The sample holds a few counts of this clone. This chain links TRBV30 with TRBJ2-2; 9 bases are shared with TRBD1. After removal of 8 bases from V and 7 bases from J, the junction contained 2 bases not matched to a gene. CDR3 size: 11 residues. Germline V gives CDR1 GTSNPN, CDR2 SVGIG (reference sequence). CDR3 amino acids: CAGQGNGELFF. DNA for the CDR3: TGTGCCGGACAGGGGAACGGGGAGCTGTTTTTT.

The J gene is TRBJ1-1, the V gene TRBV6-2 or TRBV6-3; tentative D call: TRBD1 (5 bases). V was shortened by 2 bases and J by 1 base, with 20 bases between the two germline ends. In germline, CDR1 is MNHEY, CDR2 SVGEGT. The CDR3 consists of 18 residues. As DNA, the CDR3 is TGTGCCAGCAGTTACATCCCCAGAGCAGGGAGAACGAACACTGAAGCTTTCTTT. Translating gives CASSYIPRAGRTNTEAFF.

The CDR3 region is CAWDMGYGYTF. For the CDR3, the DNA is TGTGCCTGGGACATGGGGTACGGCTACACCTTC. V gene TRBV30 combines with J gene TRBJ1-2, with D unresolved. The CDR3 has 11 residues. Germline V gene sequence: CDR1 GTSNPN, CDR2 SVGIG (reference sequence). Trimming left V 5 bases short and J 8 bases short, with 12 bases between.